A single sample is the source of the 13 T cell receptor beta chains below, sequenced in a study of T-cell reconstitution after alpha-beta-depleted transplantation in children. Library preparation (for TCRbeta) was performed with unique molecular identifiers. TCRdb recomputed calls from the PCR reads with MiXCR, one row per CDR3 protein. The sample lists about 510,000 distinct CDR3 sequences; about an eighth were seen once. Source: PBMCs, mostly from graft donor cells, taken 180 days after TCRalphabeta/CD19-depleted stem cell transplant. The receptors derive from a female patient aged 2-10 years who had a stem cell transplant for aplastic anemia, so the T cells may come from the graft donor.

The rearrangement joins TRBV2 to TRBJ2-3; D is possibly TRBD2 (6 bases). The CDR3 length is 13 residues. From germline, CDR1 is SNHLY and CDR2 FYNNEI. Trimming stripped 11 bases from V and 9 bases from J, with 21 bases between. CDR3: CAGGDSVRGTQYF. In DNA form, the CDR3 reads TGTGCCGGTGGGGACTCAGTCCGCGGGACGCAGTATTTT.

The sample holds many counts of this clonotype. The V gene is TRBV7-2, the J gene TRBJ2-2, with TRBD1 as a possible D gene (5 bases). Germline CDR1 reads SGHTA; CDR2 reads FQGNSA. The germline V and J ends were trimmed by 3 bases and 1 base, with 9 bases remaining between them. The CDR3 covers 15 residues. Here the CDR3 DNA reads TGTGCCAGCAGCTTTGACAGCCGGAACACCGGGGAGCTGTTTTTT. Residues: CASSFDSRNTGELFF.

This clonotype was observed at least ten times. The J gene is TRBJ2-5, the V gene TRBV28; 8 nucleotides match TRBD1. Germline CDR1 reads MDHEN; CDR2 reads SYDVKM. The CDR3 spans 14 residues. J was trimmed by 5 bases and V by 8 bases; bases with no gene match: 10. The CDR3 here is CASRPMDRVETQYF. The CDR3 DNA reads TGTGCCAGCCGCCCTATGGACAGGGTTGAGACCCAGTACTTC. Drawing the rest from reference TRBV28 and TRBJ2-5, the complete variable domain is DVKVTQSSRYLVKRTGEKVFLECVQDMDHENMFWYRQDPGLGLRLIYFSYDVKMKEKGDIPEGYSVSREKKERFSLILESASTNQTSMYLCASRPMDRVETQYFGPGTRLLVL.

In its sample, this clonotype was seen a few times. CDR3 region: CASSAGTASYEQYV. CDR3 DNA sequence: TGTGCCAGCAGTGCCGGGACTGCTTCCTACGAGCAGTACGTC. The gene calls are TRBV28 and TRBJ2-7; possibly TRBD2 for D (6 bases). CDR1 and CDR2 (germline): MDHEN, SYDVKM. V was clipped by 5 bases and J by 1 base, with 12 bases between them. The CDR3 runs to 14 residues.

J is TRBJ2-3 and V is TRBV11-2, with 12 bases fitting TRBD2. CDR3 length: 18 residues. The trim removed 5 bases at V and 4 bases at J, leaving 13 bases unmatched. Per the germline V gene, CDR1 is SGHAT and CDR2 is FQNNGV. In nucleotides, the CDR3 is TGTGCCAGCAGCCGACGTCCGCCCGGGACTAGCGGGTCAGATACGCAGTATTTT. It specifies CASSRRPPGTSGSDTQYF.

This clonotype has a handful of counts. The CDR3 nucleotides read TGTGCCAGCAGCCTGCAAGCCACAGGGGTTATAGAAGCTTTCTTT. Protein sequence: CASSLQATGVIEAFF. The rearrangement joins TRBV7-9 to TRBJ1-1; TRBD1 aligns across 7 bases. Germline values: CDR1 SEHNR, CDR2 FQNEAQ (reference sequence). Losses at the gene ends were 5 bases for V and 8 bases for J; bases not matched to a gene: 14. The CDR3 loop spans 15 amino acids.

The chain links TRBV5-1 to TRBJ1-3; 8 nucleotides agree with TRBD1. CDR1 and CDR2 from the germline V gene are SGHRS and YFSETQ. J was trimmed by 3 bases and V by 1 base; bases with no gene match: 3. The CDR3 extends over 15 amino acids. CDR3 DNA sequence: TGCGCCAGCAGCTTGCAGGGGGCATATGGAAACACCATATATTTT. It specifies CASSLQGAYGNTIYF. The complete variable domain, with remaining parts taken from reference TRBV5-1 and TRBJ1-3, reads KAGVTQTPRYLIKTRGQQVTLSCSPISGHRSVSWYQQTPGQGLQFLFEYFSETQRNKGNFPGRFSGRQFSNSRSEMNVSTLELGDSALYLCASSLQGAYGNTIYFGEGSWLTVV.

This clonotype was picked up many times. The chain couples TRBV29-1 to TRBJ1-1; D uncertain. Trimming removed 7 bases at V and 3 bases at J, with 15 bases between. The CDR3 sequence is 13 residues long. Germline assignment: CDR1 SQVTM and CDR2 ANQGSEA. This CDR3 reads CSGLGFSDTEAFF. The CDR3 DNA sequence: TGCAGCGGTCTAGGGTTTTCCGACACTGAAGCTTTCTTT.

This clonotype was observed many times. The CDR3 sequence is CSVEATSGGDTQYF. The CDR3 nucleotides read TGCAGCGTTGAAGCAACAAGCGGGGGAGATACGCAGTATTTT. This chain joins TRBV29-1 and TRBJ2-3; TRBD2 matches 8 bases. The CDR3 has 14 residues. V gave up 1 base and J gave up 5 bases; unmatched junction bases: 5. Germline V gene sequence: CDR1 SQVTM, CDR2 ANQGSEA.

V is TRBV27 and J is TRBJ2-1, with D tentatively TRBD1 (6 bases). Germline V gene sequence: CDR1 MNHEY, CDR2 SMNVEV (reference sequence). The CDR3 runs to 15 residues. V lost 4 bases to trimming and J lost 4 bases, with 14 bases between them. The CDR3 spells CASSSSTGAYNEQFF. For the CDR3, the DNA is TGTGCCAGCAGTTCCTCGACAGGAGCGTACAATGAGCAGTTCTTC.

The chain uses TRBV6-5 and TRBJ2-1, with 7 nucleotides matching TRBD2. Trimming removed 8 bases from V and 3 bases from J; junction bases left unmatched: 7. The CDR3 runs 14 residues. In germline, CDR1 is MNHEY, CDR2 SVGAGI. DNA for the CDR3: TGTGCCAGCCTGCGGCGGGAGTTCTACAATGAGCAGTTCTTC. It specifies CASLRREFYNEQFF.

There are a few counts of this clonotype. This chain links TRBV20-1 with TRBJ2-2; a weak D match, TRBD2 (5 bases). The CDR3 loop spans 17 amino acids. Trimming shortened V by 0 bases and J by 0 bases, and 14 bases separated the two germline ends. Per germline, CDR1 DFQATT and CDR2 SNEGSKA (reference sequence). As DNA, the CDR3 is TGCAGTGCTAGAGATATAAGCGGACCTACGAACACCGGGGAGCTGTTTTTT. Its translation is CSARDISGPTNTGELFF.

The chain carries TRBV10-3 and TRBJ1-3; unclear D gene. CDR1 and CDR2 (germline): ENHRY, SYGVKD. The CDR3 spans 11 residues. Trimming pared 2 bases from V and 8 bases from J, leaving 4 bases between. This CDR3 is CAISEGDTIYF. The CDR3 DNA is TGTGCCATCAGTGAGGGGGACACCATATATTTT.